This is a list of T cell receptor beta chains from one sample in a study of radiation and T cells in renal cell carcinoma. The protocol was immunoSEQ multiplex PCR, while the TCRdb copy is restricted to in-frame clones and leaves out a portion. Of some 120,000 clones listed, around nine tenths are singletons. Here the sequenced sample was blood, taken from a patient whose treatment included radiotherapy and nephrectomy. The source is a woman in her seventies with renal cell carcinoma. Each CDR3 is given with its conserved first and last residue. D genes are given only for firm matches. Size values are once, few and many counts, or a class for expanded clones, and some rows have none.

size	V	length	D	J	CDR3	DNA
.	TRBV7-3	14	.	TRBJ1-6	CASSLRGRNSPLHF	TGTGCCAGCAGCTTAAGAGGACGAAATTCACCCCTCCACTTT
.	TRBV28	14	TRBD1	TRBJ2-2	CASSLWTGGGRLFF	TGTGCCAGCAGTTTGTGGACAGGGGGCGGTCGACTGTTTTTT
once	TRBV10-3	11	.	TRBJ2-3	CATSNTDTQYF	TGTGCCACCTCAAACACAGATACGCAGTATTTT
few	TRBV7-9	15	.	TRBJ2-5	CASRFLTRKAETQYF	TGTGCCAGCAGGTTCTTAACCCGGAAAGCAGAGACCCAGTACTTC
.	TRBV5-6	16	TRBD1	TRBJ1-5	CASSVRQGVGNQPQHF	TGTGCCAGCAGCGTTCGACAGGGGGTTGGCAATCAGCCCCAGCATTTT
few	TRBV27	14	TRBD1	TRBJ1-2	CASSPVGTGDGYTF	TGTGCCAGCAGCCCAGTCGGGACAGGGGATGGCTACACCTTC
.	TRBV7-2	14	TRBD1	TRBJ2-2	CASSQDRRTGELFF	TGTGCCAGCAGCCAGGACAGGCGGACCGGGGAGCTGTTTTTT
.	TRBV5-1	13	.	TRBJ1-1	CASSSAGNTEAFF	TGCGCCAGCAGTTCGGCCGGGAACACTGAAGCTTTCTTT
few	TRBV7-9	15	.	TRBJ1-4	CASSARQAANEKLFF	TGTGCCAGCAGCGCAAGACAGGCGGCTAATGAAAAACTGTTTTTT
.	TRBV7-2	17	.	TRBJ1-3	CASSRGAPLSSGNTIYF	TGTGCCAGCAGCCGAGGGGCACCTCTGAGCTCTGGAAACACCATATATTTT
.	TRBV27	14	.	TRBJ1-1	CASSSRGGDTEAFF	TGTGCCAGCAGTTCCAGGGGAGGGGACACTGAAGCTTTCTTT
.	TRBV18	18	TRBD2	TRBJ2-1	CASSPLAGGSSSYNEQFF	TGTGCCAGCTCACCACTAGCGGGGGGCTCCAGCTCCTACAATGAGCAGTTCTTC
.	TRBV4-1	13	.	TRBJ2-7	CASSHPGPYEQYF	TGCGCCAGCAGCCATCCCGGGCCCTACGAGCAGTACTTC
.	TRBV28	15	TRBD1	TRBJ1-6	CASSLPGQGGSPLHF	TGTGCCAGCAGTTTACCCGGACAGGGGGGTTCACCCCTCCACTTT
.	TRBV30	13	.	TRBJ1-6	CAWSVHGREALHF	TGTGCCTGGAGTGTACACGGACGGGAGGCCCTCCACTTT
.	TRBV30	11	.	TRBJ2-5	CAFVTEETQYF	TGTGCCTTCGTGACAGAAGAGACCCAGTACTTC
.	TRBV27	17	TRBD1	TRBJ1-4	CASSPFRTGGGYEKLFF	TGTGCCAGCAGTCCTTTCCGGACAGGGGGCGGGTATGAAAAACTGTTTTTT
.	TRBV19	13	TRBD1	TRBJ1-2	CASSSRTGDGYTF	TGTGCCAGTAGTTCGCGGACAGGTGATGGCTACACCTTC
once	TRBV4-1	17	TRBD2	TRBJ2-5	CASSQDQVAGVPGTQYF	TGCGCCAGCAGCCAAGATCAGGTAGCGGGGGTCCCGGGGACCCAGTACTTC
.	TRBV4-2	12	.	TRBJ2-5	CASSQDAFSQYF	TGTGCCAGCAGCCAAGACGCGTTTTCCCAGTACTTC
.	TRBV5-1	16	TRBD1	TRBJ1-1	CASSLAYRGANTEAFF	TGCGCCAGCAGCTTGGCCTACAGGGGGGCGAACACTGAAGCTTTCTTT
.	TRBV19	14	.	TRBJ1-5	CASSPVLSDQPQHF	TGTGCCAGTAGTCCCGTGCTATCCGACCAGCCCCAGCATTTT
.	TRBV20-1	11	.	TRBJ1-5	CSAREDQPQHF	TGCAGTGCTAGAGAGGACCAGCCCCAGCATTTT
.	TRBV7-8	15	.	TRBJ1-1	CASSRDKGIVTEAFF	TGTGCCAGCAGCCGCGACAAGGGAATTGTCACTGAAGCTTTCTTT
.	TRBV5-1	16	TRBD2	TRBJ2-3	CASSLSGGLAPDTQYF	TGCGCCAGCAGCTTGTCGGGGGGACTAGCTCCCGATACGCAGTATTTT
.	TRBV7-9	15	TRBD1	TRBJ1-2	CASSSTDRGWYGYTF	TGTGCCAGCAGCTCAACGGACAGGGGCTGGTATGGCTACACCTTC
.	TRBV5-6	15	TRBD1	TRBJ1-2	CASSLGTARVYGYTF	TGTGCCAGCAGCCTGGGGACAGCCCGTGTCTATGGCTACACCTTC
.	TRBV25-1	15	.	TRBJ2-2	CASSEGAPNTGELFF	TGTGCCAGCAGTGAGGGGGCTCCGAACACCGGGGAGCTGTTTTTT
.	TRBV5-1	17	.	TRBJ1-3	CASSLASGADDGNTIYF	TGCGCCAGCAGCTTGGCATCAGGGGCTGATGATGGAAACACCATATATTTT
.	TRBV10-3	13	TRBD2	TRBJ2-7	CAIGTSEVDEQYF	TGTGCCATCGGAACTAGCGAGGTCGACGAGCAGTACTTC
.	TRBV6-5	15	.	TRBJ1-4	CASSPGRGTNEKLFF	TGTGCCAGCAGCCCCGGAAGGGGAACTAATGAAAAACTGTTTTTT
.	TRBV5-4	15	TRBD2	TRBJ2-1	CASSKSSGRPNEQFF	TGTGCCAGCAGCAAGTCTAGCGGGCGCCCCAATGAGCAGTTCTTC
once	TRBV19	13	TRBD1	TRBJ1-1	CASSQGVVTEAFF	TGTGCCAGTAGTCAGGGGGTGGTAACCGAAGCTTTCTTT
.	TRBV11-2	15	.	TRBJ1-1	CASSFPGRLNTEAFF	TGTGCCAGCAGCTTCCCCGGCAGGTTGAACACTGAAGCTTTCTTT
.	TRBV7-2	16	TRBD1	TRBJ2-7	CASSLGRFRGSYEQYF	TGTGCCAGCAGCTTAGGTAGGTTCAGGGGGTCCTACGAGCAGTACTTC
.	TRBV6-5	15	.	TRBJ2-5	CASRRSTAIQETQYF	TGTGCCAGCAGGCGATCGACAGCAATCCAAGAGACCCAGTACTTC
.	TRBV2	14	TRBD2	TRBJ2-3	CASRVAGGADTQYF	TGTGCCAGCAGAGTAGCGGGGGGGGCAGATACGCAGTATTTT
.	TRBV12-5	15	TRBD2	TRBJ2-3	CASGLALAGRDTQYF	TGTGCTAGTGGTTTGGCTTTAGCGGGCCGAGATACGCAGTATTTT
.	TRBV6-6	15	.	TRBJ1-3	CASSYGAGAGNTIYF	TGTGCCAGCAGTTACGGTGCAGGGGCAGGAAACACCATATATTTT
.	TRBV4-1	17	.	TRBJ2-4	CASSQDMAGALKNIQYF	TGCGCCAGCAGCCAAGATATGGCAGGGGCACTCAAAAACATTCAGTACTTC
.	TRBV18	12	.	TRBJ2-1	CASSPLDYEQFF	TGTGCCAGCTCACCACTAGATTATGAGCAGTTCTTC
.	TRBV6-5	13	.	TRBJ2-7	CASSEDGTYEQYF	TGTGCCAGCAGTGAGGACGGCACCTACGAGCAGTACTTC
once	TRBV19	14	.	TRBJ1-2	CASSIDTGNYGYTF	TGTGCCAGTAGTATCGATACAGGGAACTATGGCTACACCTTC
once	TRBV5-4	15	.	TRBJ2-5	CASSADLQGPETQYF	TGTGCCAGCAGCGCGGACCTCCAGGGGCCAGAGACCCAGTACTTC
.	TRBV7-3	14	.	TRBJ2-3	CASSLDPGADTQYF	TGTGCCAGCAGCTTAGACCCAGGGGCAGATACGCAGTATTTT
.	TRBV5-8	14	.	TRBJ1-2	CASSSGSGTYGYTF	TGTGCCAGCAGCTCGGGGAGCGGGACGTATGGCTACACCTTC
.	TRBV19	13	.	TRBJ2-3	CATRGLGTDTQYF	TGTGCCACCAGGGGACTTGGCACAGATACGCAGTATTTT
.	TRBV14	14	.	TRBJ1-5	CASSQEGAAQPQHF	TGTGCCAGCAGCCAAGAAGGGGCAGCCCAGCCCCAGCATTTT